A selection of T cell receptor beta chains follows, all from one sample in a study of cytomegalovirus exposure and HLA in healthy donors. This table comes from immunoSEQ multiplex PCR, and its TCRdb copy is limited to in-frame clones, with some not included. Altogether about 130,000 clones are present, 70% to 85% being singletons, with the ten largest covering 2.5% to 3.5%. Input material: PBMCs. Source of these receptors: a woman aged 18-35 years in good health and CMV-seropositive. Both conserved end residues are part of each CDR3. The order of the fields is J gene, V gene, clone size, D gene, CDR3 DNA, CDR3 protein. The D gene is left open where the match is weak. Where a row states a size, it is once, few, many or the class of an expanded clone; other rows omit it.

j_gene: TRBJ2-1
v_gene: TRBV25-1
abundance: .
d_gene: TRBD2
CDR3nt: TGTGCCAGCAGATTAGCGGGGGGGCATTGGGATGAGCAGTTCTTC
CDR3aa: CASRLAGGHWDEQFF

j_gene: TRBJ2-7
v_gene: TRBV18
abundance: .
d_gene: TRBD2
CDR3nt: TGTGCCAGCTCACCTGGACTAGCGGGGGGTCGTAGCTCCTACGAGCAGTACTTC
CDR3aa: CASSPGLAGGRSSYEQYF

j_gene: TRBJ1-1
v_gene: TRBV9
abundance: .
d_gene: .
CDR3nt: TGTGCCAGCCGAACTGAGCGGGGTCGAACTGAAGCTTTCTTT
CDR3aa: CASRTERGRTEAFF

j_gene: TRBJ2-2
v_gene: TRBV5-1
abundance: .
d_gene: .
CDR3nt: TGCGCCAGCAGCTTCAGGGTGCCCGGGGAGCTGTTTTTT
CDR3aa: CASSFRVPGELFF

j_gene: TRBJ1-1
v_gene: TRBV12-5
abundance: .
d_gene: .
CDR3nt: TGTGCTAGTGGTCACGGGGGGGAGGTCACTGAAGCTTTCTTT
CDR3aa: CASGHGGEVTEAFF

j_gene: TRBJ1-1
v_gene: TRBV10-3
abundance: once
d_gene: .
CDR3nt: TGTGCCACCCTACAGGGTTCGAACACTGAAGCTTTCTTT
CDR3aa: CATLQGSNTEAFF

j_gene: TRBJ1-1
v_gene: TRBV5-1
abundance: .
d_gene: .
CDR3nt: TGCGCCAGCAGCTTGGCCTACTCGAACACTGAAGCTTTCTTT
CDR3aa: CASSLAYSNTEAFF

j_gene: TRBJ2-2
v_gene: TRBV2
abundance: once
d_gene: TRBD1
CDR3nt: TGTGCCAGCAGTTGGACAGGGGTTGGCACCGGGGAGCTGTTTTTT
CDR3aa: CASSWTGVGTGELFF

j_gene: TRBJ1-1
v_gene: TRBV7-3
abundance: .
d_gene: .
CDR3nt: TGTGCCAGCAGCCGGGGGGATCGGAGGACTGAAGCTTTCTTT
CDR3aa: CASSRGDRRTEAFF

j_gene: TRBJ1-2
v_gene: TRBV7-9
abundance: .
d_gene: .
CDR3nt: TGTGCCAGCAGTCTTGGCGAGCTCAGGGGCTACACCTTC
CDR3aa: CASSLGELRGYTF

j_gene: TRBJ2-5
v_gene: TRBV5-1
abundance: once
d_gene: .
CDR3nt: TGCGCCAGCAGAGTTAGCCCGGGGAGTTCAGAGACCCAGTACTTC
CDR3aa: CASRVSPGSSETQYF

j_gene: TRBJ2-3
v_gene: TRBV5-6
abundance: few
d_gene: TRBD2
CDR3nt: TGTGCCAGCAGCTTGTTAGCGGGGGGGCCAGATACGCAGTATTTT
CDR3aa: CASSLLAGGPDTQYF

j_gene: TRBJ2-3
v_gene: TRBV5-1
abundance: .
d_gene: .
CDR3nt: TGCGCCAGCAGCCCGGTCGACAGGCGCACAGATACGCAGTATTTT
CDR3aa: CASSPVDRRTDTQYF

j_gene: TRBJ1-5
v_gene: TRBV7-9
abundance: once
d_gene: .
CDR3nt: TGTGCCAGCAGCTTAGGAGGCCTGCCCCAGCATTTT
CDR3aa: CASSLGGLPQHF

j_gene: TRBJ2-3
v_gene: TRBV9
abundance: once
d_gene: TRBD2
CDR3nt: TGTGCCAGCAGCCTTTTCCCTAGCGGCCAGGCAGATACGCAGTATTTT
CDR3aa: CASSLFPSGQADTQYF

j_gene: TRBJ2-3
v_gene: TRBV9
abundance: .
d_gene: TRBD1
CDR3nt: TGTGCCAGCAGCGTAGTAGTTGGGACAGGGACAGATACGCAGTATTTT
CDR3aa: CASSVVVGTGTDTQYF

j_gene: TRBJ2-7
v_gene: TRBV18
abundance: few
d_gene: .
CDR3nt: TGTGCCAGCTCACCAAGCTCTTCCTACGAGCAGTACTTC
CDR3aa: CASSPSSSYEQYF

j_gene: TRBJ2-2
v_gene: TRBV10-3
abundance: once
d_gene: TRBD2
CDR3nt: TGTGCCATCAAGGGACTAGCGGGGGATCGATTCACCGGGGAGCTGTTTTTT
CDR3aa: CAIKGLAGDRFTGELFF

j_gene: TRBJ2-7
v_gene: TRBV4-1
abundance: .
d_gene: TRBD2
CDR3nt: TGCGCCAGCAGCCAAGGACTAGCGGGGCTCTACGAGCAGTACTTC
CDR3aa: CASSQGLAGLYEQYF